Each of the 29 T cell receptor beta chains below was sequenced from the same sample in a study of blood T cell repertoires in COVID-19. Sequencing used immunoSEQ multiplex PCR; TCRdb keeps in-frame clones, though not all of them. The sample carries 150,000 to 200,000 clones, 70% to 90% recorded once. Sequenced: PBMCs or T cells enriched from blood (not recorded which). The receptor set was obtained from a man aged 40-49 years who had recovered from COVID-19.

The gene calls are TRBV30 and TRBJ1-4; TRBD1 agrees at 7 bases. V shed 7 bases, J shed 8 bases, and the junction held 19 bases outside the gene matches. The germline CDR1 and CDR2 sequences are GTSNPN and SVGIG (reference sequence). This CDR3 spans 16 amino acids. CDR3 bases: TGTGCCTACCGGGACAGACCCCACTTGGGGATGGAAAAACTGTTTTTT. Its protein product is CAYRDRPHLGMEKLFF.

The chain recombines TRBV9 with TRBJ2-3; TRBD2 aligns across 9 bases. Germline assignment: CDR1 SGDLS and CDR2 YYNGEE. The CDR3 totals 15 residues. V trimming: 5 bases; J trimming: 3 bases; junction bases outside the gene matches: 7. CDR3 residues: CASSLERGETDTQYF. The CDR3 nucleotides read TGTGCCAGCAGTCTTGAGCGGGGGGAGACAGATACGCAGTATTTT. Looking up the rest from reference TRBV9 and TRBJ2-3 gives the full variable domain: DSGVTQTPKHLITATGQRVTLRCSPRSGDLSVYWYQQSLDQGLQFLIQYYNGEERAKGNILERFSAQQFPDLHSELNLSSLELGDSALYFCASSLERGETDTQYFGPGTRLTVL.

This sequence joins TRBV11-1 and TRBJ2-2; D unclear. The germline gives CDR1 SGHAT, CDR2 FQDESV (reference sequence). Trimming pared 0 bases from V and 4 bases from J, leaving 9 bases between. The CDR3 length is 15 residues. In DNA, the CDR3 is TGTGCCAGCAGCTTAGCACAGATTGCCACCGGGGAGCTGTTTTTT. It translates to CASSLAQIATGELFF.

The rearrangement joins TRBV10-1 to TRBJ2-2; 9 bases are a match to TRBD1. This CDR3 region has 16 residues. CDR1 is WNHNN, CDR2 SYGVQD, per germline (reference sequence). V lost 8 bases and J lost 4; bases outside the gene matches: 11. The CDR3 nucleotides are TGCGCCAGCTCTCGCTCGGACAGGGGACGCACCGGGGAGCTGTTTTTT. Translated: CASSRSDRGRTGELFF.

The CDR3 protein is CASSLRGGSTTQYF. The CDR3 coding sequence is TGTGCCAGCAGCTTAAGGGGGGGAAGTACTACGCAGTATTTT. The chain recombines TRBV7-9 with TRBJ2-3, with D possibly being TRBD2 (7 bases). Germline assignment: CDR1 SEHNR and CDR2 FQNEAQ (reference sequence). The V end lost 2 bases, the J end lost 8 bases, and 14 bases lay between the germline ends. The CDR3 runs 14 residues.

Of note for this clone: This CDR3 is also generated by other DNA sequences in the sample. The CDR3 sequence is CASSSGLAGGRGRGETQYF. CDR3 nucleotide sequence: TGTGCCAGCAGCTCGGGACTAGCGGGGGGTCGAGGGAGGGGAGAGACCCAGTACTTC. This chain uses TRBV7-2 with TRBJ2-5; TRBD2 matches at 15 bases. The germline gives CDR1 SGHTA, CDR2 FQGNSA. Unmatched junction bases numbered 13, after V lost 4 bases and J lost 4 bases. The CDR3 covers 19 residues.

The genes are TRBV30 and TRBJ2-2; no clear D. Trimming cost V 2 bases and J 4 bases, with 5 bases left between them. There are 12 residues in the CDR3. Looked up from germline, CDR1 is GTSNPN and CDR2 is SVGIG (reference sequence). CDR3 bases: TGTGCCTGGAGTACTTTCACCGGGGAGCTGTTTTTT. Protein product: CAWSTFTGELFF.

This chain links TRBV7-6 with TRBJ2-1; 13 bases line up with TRBD2. The CDR3 has 16 amino acids. Trimming at V came to 2 bases and at J to 7 bases, leaving 5 bases not matched to a gene. Germline assignment: CDR1 SGHVS and CDR2 FNYEAQ. The CDR3 nucleotides are TGTGCCAGCAGCTTAATGGAGACTAGCGGGGGGAATGAGCAGTTCTTC. It is translated as CASSLMETSGGNEQFF.

The rearrangement joins TRBV7-9 to TRBJ1-1, with D perhaps matching TRBD1 (5 bases). The CDR3 runs 13 residues. The V gene's germline CDR1 is SEHNR and CDR2 FQNEAQ (reference sequence). V lost 5 bases and J 10 bases, leaving 17 bases between the germline ends. CDR3 DNA: TGTGCCAGCAGCCAAGGGGCCATCGATGCAGCTTTCTTT. Amino acids: CASSQGAIDAAFF.

V usage is TRBV27 and J usage is TRBJ2-3, with 10 bases lining up with TRBD2. Trimming at V came to 8 bases and at J to 2 bases, leaving 4 bases not matched to a gene. Germline values: CDR1 MNHEY, CDR2 SMNVEV (reference sequence). CDR3 length: 14 amino acids. Here the CDR3 DNA reads TGTGCCAGCCGTAGCGGGGGGCTCACAGATACGCAGTATTTT. Translating it yields CASRSGGLTDTQYF.

This clone was observed a single time. The chain is built from TRBV5-6 and TRBJ1-1; D possibly corresponds to TRBD1 (6 bases). Per the germline V gene, CDR1 is SGHDT and CDR2 is YYEEEE. This CDR3 has 14 amino acids. V was clipped by 0 bases and J by 3 bases, with 9 bases between them. CDR3 in DNA: TGTGCCAGCAGCTTGGGGACAGAGGACACTGAAGCTTTCTTT. Translating gives CASSLGTEDTEAFF.

The chain links TRBV9 to TRBJ2-3; TRBD1 matches 7 bases. The CDR3 is 15 residues long. The germline CDR1 and CDR2 sequences are SGDLS and YYNGEE. The junction had 9 bases not matched to a gene; V was cut back by 4 bases and J by 4 bases. The CDR3 region has the DNA TGTGCCAGCAGCCCCCGACAGGGAACCGCAGATACGCAGTATTTT. Protein sequence: CASSPRQGTADTQYF.

The rearrangement joins TRBV2 to TRBJ1-3; 8 positions match TRBD1. This CDR3 spans 14 amino acids. CDR1 is SNHLY and CDR2 is FYNNEI in the germline V gene. V dropped 5 bases and J dropped 2; count of bases not matched to a gene: 2. The CDR3 sequence is CASSIQGAGNTIYF. The CDR3 DNA follows: TGTGCCAGCAGTATACAGGGGGCTGGAAACACCATATATTTT.

The chain carries TRBV5-1 and TRBJ1-1; 7 nucleotides align to TRBD1. The CDR3 covers 13 residues. Germline V gives CDR1 SGHRS, CDR2 YFSETQ. V shed 1 base and J 5 bases; nucleotides not matched to a gene: 2. The CDR3 DNA sequence: TGCGCCAGCAGCTTGACGGGACAGACTGAAGCTTTCTTT. Translating it yields CASSLTGQTEAFF. The full variable domain, rest sourced from reference TRBV5-1 and TRBJ1-1, is KAGVTQTPRYLIKTRGQQVTLSCSPISGHRSVSWYQQTPGQGLQFLFEYFSETQRNKGNFPGRFSGRQFSNSRSEMNVSTLELGDSALYLCASSLTGQTEAFFGQGTRLTVV.

This chain links TRBV10-3 with TRBJ2-5; possible D gene TRBD2, 6 bases. V shed 0 bases and J shed 5 bases, with 16 bases lying between them. The CDR3 extends over 16 amino acids. CDR1 is ENHRY, CDR2 SYGVKD, per germline. As DNA, the CDR3 is TGTGCCATCAGTGAGTCGATTAGGAGCGGAGGGGAGACCCAGTACTTC. As protein: CAISESIRSGGETQYF.

This sequence joins TRBV27 and TRBJ1-3, with 7 positions matching TRBD1. Germline CDR1 reads MNHEY; CDR2 reads SMNVEV (reference sequence). The trim removed 2 bases at V and 8 bases at J, leaving 12 bases unmatched. The CDR3 is made up of 16 amino acids. CDR3 bases: TGTGCCAGCAGTTTAATGGGGGACAGCCGGCGGGACACCATATATTTT. It yields the protein CASSLMGDSRRDTIYF.

The chain has TRBV19 and TRBJ1-4, with D uncertain. V was shortened by 7 bases and J by 4 bases, with 10 bases between the two germline ends. Germline V gene lookup returns CDR1 LNHDA and CDR2 SQIVND (reference sequence). This CDR3 region has 13 residues. DNA of the CDR3: TGTGCCAGTATGGGAGAAAGTAATGAAAAACTGTTTTTT. It codes for CASMGESNEKLFF.

This clone was seen just once. The rearrangement joins TRBV7-2 to TRBJ2-5; 8 bases match TRBD2. V trimming: 3 bases; J trimming: 4 bases; junction bases outside the gene matches: 10. The CDR3 is 16 residues long. Germline V gives CDR1 SGHTA, CDR2 FQGNSA. CDR3 protein: CASSFTGSGVSETQYF. CDR3 bases: TGTGCCAGCAGCTTCACGGGTAGCGGGGTATCAGAGACCCAGTACTTC.

This clone was seen only a few times. The CDR3 DNA is TGTGCCAGCAGCTCCGGGACTAAGGACTACGAGCAGTACGTC. Encoded protein: CASSSGTKDYEQYV. The chain couples TRBV5-4 to TRBJ2-7, with 7 bases that match TRBD2. CDR1 and CDR2 from the germline V gene are SGHNT and YYREEE (reference sequence). This CDR3 has 14 amino acids. Trimming took 3 bases from V and 3 from J; bases not matched to a gene: 6.

V gene TRBV20-1 combines with J gene TRBJ1-5; D is unclear. This CDR3 contains 18 residues. Trimming shortened V by 3 bases and J by 0 bases, and 21 bases separated the two germline ends. CDR1 and CDR2 from the germline V gene are DFQATT and SNEGSKA (reference sequence). The CDR3 region is CSASPITVQTYSNQPQHF. The CDR3 coding sequence is TGCAGTGCTAGTCCGATCACAGTCCAAACCTATAGCAATCAGCCCCAGCATTTT.

The chain combines TRBV2 with TRBJ2-3; 8 bases are shared with TRBD2. With 7 bases clipped from V and 2 bases from J, the junction kept 8 bases outside the gene matches. CDR3 length: 15 residues. From germline, CDR1 is SNHLY and CDR2 FYNNEI. The CDR3: CASKLRGGLTDTQYF. As DNA, the CDR3 is TGTGCCAGCAAGCTCCGGGGGGGACTCACAGATACGCAGTATTTT.

V gene TRBV7-3 combines with J gene TRBJ1-6; 8 positions match TRBD1. J gave up 7 bases and V 5 bases, and 7 bases lay outside the gene matches. CDR1 and CDR2 from the germline V gene are SGHTA and FQGTGA. The CDR3 totals 15 residues. CDR3 loop: CASSRTGTGNSPLHF. The CDR3 DNA reads TGTGCCAGCAGCCGGACAGGGACGGGGAATTCACCCCTCCACTTT.

This rearrangement joins TRBV7-9 to TRBJ1-4; 9 bases map to TRBD1. Germline CDR1 is SEHNR and CDR2 is FQNEAQ (reference sequence). Germline trimming cut 2 bases from V and 12 bases from J; bases unmatched to any gene: 1. The CDR3 is 12 amino acids. The CDR3 DNA sequence: TGTGCCAGCAGCTTAAGGGACAGGGAACTGTTTTTT. Translating gives CASSLRDRELFF. Full variable domain (missing parts from reference TRBV7-9 and TRBJ1-4): DTGVSQNPRHKITKRGQNVTFRCDPISEHNRLYWYRQTLGQGPEFLTYFQNEAQLEKSRLLSDRFSAERPKGSFSTLEIQRTEQGDSAMYLCASSLRDRELFFGSGTQLSVL.

This clone has only one observation. This sequence joins TRBV6-5 and TRBJ2-1; D may be TRBD2 (7 bases). Germline V gives CDR1 MNHEY, CDR2 SVGAGI. Trimming cost V 1 base and J 8 bases, with 15 bases left between them. This CDR3 region has 15 residues. CDR3 in amino acids: CASSYLAGASDEQFF. CDR3 DNA sequence: TGTGCCAGCAGTTACTTGGCGGGGGCTAGCGATGAGCAGTTCTTC.

The rearrangement links TRBV7-6 to TRBJ2-2, with 10 bases lining up with TRBD1. The length of the CDR3 is 15 residues. Trimming cost V 6 bases and J 4 bases; bases outside gene matches: 5. The V gene's germline CDR1 is SGHVS and CDR2 FNYEAQ. The CDR3 here is CASRQGQGSTGELFF. The CDR3 region has the DNA TGTGCCAGCAGACAGGGACAGGGGTCCACCGGGGAGCTGTTTTTT.

The rearrangement uses TRBV18 and TRBJ2-7, with a tentative D call TRBD1 (5 bases). The CDR3 covers 13 residues. Germline CDR1 KGHSH, CDR2 LQKENI. V shed 4 bases and J shed 2 bases, with 9 bases lying between them. CDR3: CASSRGTAYEQYV. The CDR3 DNA follows: TGTGCCAGCTCACGGGGCACAGCCTACGAGCAGTACGTC.

The chain has TRBV12-3 or TRBV12-4 and TRBJ1-1, with D possibly being TRBD1 (6 bases). V shed 5 bases and J shed 11 bases, with 15 bases lying between them. There are 12 residues in the CDR3. The CDR3 here is CASSQTGQVAFF. For the CDR3, the DNA is TGTGCCAGCAGTCAAACAGGGCAAGTCGCTTTCTTT.

This rearrangement joins TRBV7-9 to TRBJ2-6; D is ambiguous. Germline V gene lookup returns CDR1 SEHNR and CDR2 FQNEAQ (reference sequence). Trimming removed 4 bases at V and 3 bases at J, with 4 bases between. The CDR3 spans 13 residues. The DNA for the CDR3 is TGTGCCAGCAGCTACGGTGGGGCCAACGTCCTGACTTTC. It encodes CASSYGGANVLTF.

The chain recombines TRBV3-1 (or the pseudogene TRBV3-2) with TRBJ1-3; D uncertain. Germline loops: CDR1 LGHDT, CDR2 YNNKEL (reference sequence). V lost 1 base to trimming and J lost 4 bases, with 8 bases between them. This CDR3 is 14 amino acids long. CDR3 sequence (DNA): TGTGCCAGCAGCCAAGCGGTCTTGGGAAACACCATATATTTT. Residues: CASSQAVLGNTIYF.